This entry is about one TCR beta chain. The antigen is not known. Time point described: persistent/refractory GD, antithyroid drugs over 5 years with positive TRAb. PBMC-derived RNA was used for the TCR library. The entry originates in a study of regulatory T cells in long-lasting Graves disease. On the study more broadly: Over 5 years of antithyroid drugs plus positive TSH receptor antibodies defined persistent Graves' disease. Study-wide points: Among samples with persistent disease, TRBV28, TRBJ1-2 and TRBJ2-5 were favored. With a few thousand shared public clonotypes, persistent patients exceeded new patients, who shared 950 to 1,000.

HTBI primers from iRepertoire and Arm-PCR of CDR3 regions yielded the TCR beta libraries. TCRdb used MiXCR to reprocess the multiplex PCR reads, holding one entry per CDR3 protein. The sample contains roughly 450,000 distinct CDR3 sequences, 20% of which appear only once. The CDR3 runs 15 residues. The ends were cut back, 5 bases at V and 9 bases at J, with 20 bases in the middle. Looked up from germline, CDR1 is SGHAT and CDR2 is FQNNGV. This sequence was found in a female donor with Graves disease. V usage is TRBV11-2 and J usage is TRBJ2-1; D may be TRBD2 (5 bases). The sample was peripheral blood mononuclear cells (PBMCs), taken when the disease was refractory, from a patient treated with antithyroid drugs. CDR3 sequence (DNA): TGTGCCAGCAGCAAACCCTACGGGGAAGCGGTTGAGCAGTTCTTC. It is translated as CASSKPYGEAVEQFF.